This entry concerns a single T cell receptor (beta chain). Its antigen is still unknown. Profiling relied on immunoSEQ multiplex PCR, and the TCRdb table lists in-frame clones only, not all of them. The sample holds roughly 86,000 clones; over 80% are singletons and the top ten take approximately 7.4%. CDR1 and CDR2 (germline): SEHNR, FQNEAQ (reference sequence). CDR3 length equals 15 residues. The V gene lost 1 base and the J gene lost 0 bases, with 7 bases spanning the gap. This entry is derived from a study of OX40 agonist ivuxolimab in advanced cancers. Study summary: People who had prior anti-PD-1, anti-PD-L1 or anti-CTLA-4 therapy could take part, and approximately 44% had some.

Overall study results and limits: Relative to CD4+, CD8+ T cells held more expanded clones on average.

The sequence was collected from an adult with an advanced solid tumor such as melanoma, head and neck, liver or kidney cancer. The material sequenced was CD4+ or CD8+ T cells sorted from blood, taken in a trial of the OX40 agonist ivuxolimab. The chain uses TRBV7-9 and TRBJ1-3; D unclear. CDR3: CASSLDRPSGNTIYF. CDR3 DNA sequence: TGTGCCAGCAGCTTAGACCGACCCTCTGGAAACACCATATATTTT.